These 4 T cell receptor beta chains share one sample of origin, sequenced in a study of blood T cells in healthy people across ages. A second PCR, run for roughly 7 to 12 cycles, used a sample-barcoded 5' primer plus a J-beta primer mix. TCRdb re-analysed the 5' RACE reads in MiXCR, keeping a single row per CDR3 protein. The repertoire holds hundreds of thousands of distinct CDR3 sequences, with about 24% as singletons. The same sample was also used in a study of T cells of mothers and their children.

Input material: blood. The receptors shown here come from a boy between 10 and 17 years old in good health.

The chain recombines TRBV10-3 with TRBJ2-1; 11 positions match TRBD2. V was pared by 0 bases and J by 7 bases, with 5 bases of the junction left unmatched. This CDR3 is 16 amino acids long. Germline V gene data show CDR1 as ENHRY and CDR2 as SYGVKD. The CDR3 spells CAISESVLAGENEQFF. The CDR3, as DNA: TGTGCCATCAGTGAGTCGGTACTAGCGGGAGAGAATGAGCAGTTCTTC.

The rearrangement joins TRBV12-3 or TRBV12-4 to TRBJ1-1; D remains unclear. CDR3 length: 12 residues. The V end lost 5 bases, the J end lost 10 bases, and 14 bases lay between the germline ends. CDR3 nucleotide sequence: TGTGCCAGCAGTCTATCTTCACTGACAGCTTTCTTT. Its protein is CASSLSSLTAFF.

There are a few counts of this clonotype. The V call is TRBV5-1, the J call TRBJ2-1; TRBD1 might be the D (5 bases). This CDR3 has 15 amino acids. The ends were cut back, 4 bases at V and 2 bases at J, with 13 bases in the middle. Germline lookup yields CDR1 SGHRS and CDR2 YFSETQ. As DNA, the CDR3 is TGCGCCAGCAGCGTAGGGGCATTAACCTACAATGAGCAGTTCTTC. It translates to CASSVGALTYNEQFF. Full variable domain (outside the CDR3, taken from reference TRBV5-1 and TRBJ2-1): KAGVTQTPRYLIKTRGQQVTLSCSPISGHRSVSWYQQTPGQGLQFLFEYFSETQRNKGNFPGRFSGRQFSNSRSEMNVSTLELGDSALYLCASSVGALTYNEQFFGPGTRLTVL.

This clonotype was counted only a few times. The chain links TRBV20-1 to TRBJ2-5; unclear D gene. The CDR3 covers 11 residues. V gave up 5 bases and J gave up 1 base, with 5 bases separating them. Looked up from germline, CDR1 is DFQATT and CDR2 is SNEGSKA (reference sequence). DNA for the CDR3: TGCAGTGCTTTGCGCCAAGAGACCCAGTACTTC. It yields the protein CSALRQETQYF.